Below, 15 T cell receptor beta chains from the same sample are listed, as sequenced in a study of molecular identifiers for immune sequencing clone quantification. In TCRdb, the PCR reads were re-called with MiXCR into one record per CDR3 protein. This table has over 550,000 distinct CDR3 sequences, 25% appearing once. The sample was naive CD8+ T cells from blood, with Jurkat cell RNA spiked in. Subset given: FACS-sorted CD8+CD4-CCR7+CD45RA+ naive T cells. These receptors all stem from a human donor in good health. Some libraries in this study had Jurkat cell RNA spiked in.

A word on this clonotype: This likely comes from a read error, as the CDR3 has no conserved phenylalanine or tryptophan at its end. Because the CDR3's place on the DNA is in doubt, the DNA is left out and the CDR3 is given as listed by TCRdb. The V call is TRBV28, the J call TRBJ1-1. Germline V lookup: CDR1 MDHEN, CDR2 SYDVKM. Both ends counted, the CDR3 spans 16 residues. This CDR3 is CASSPPGLVRDTEALC.

This clonotype was detected a few times. J is TRBJ2-5 and V is TRBV7-2; D remains ambiguous. Trimming shortened V by 5 bases and J by 1 base, and 8 bases separated the two germline ends. The CDR3 is made up of 13 amino acids. CDR1 and CDR2 from the germline V gene are SGHTA and FQGNSA. Written as DNA, the CDR3 is TGTGCCAGCAGCAAAGGCAGCCAAGAGACCCAGTACTTC. Amino acids: CASSKGSQETQYF.

This chain connects TRBV19 to TRBJ2-3; TRBD2 aligns across 11 bases. This CDR3 region has 15 residues. The germline CDR1 and CDR2 sequences are LNHDA and SQIVND (reference sequence). Losses at the gene ends were 4 bases for V and 5 bases for J; bases not matched to a gene: 5. In nucleotides, the CDR3 is TGTGCCAGTAGTAACGTGGGACTAGCGGTAGATACGCAGTATTTT. It is translated as CASSNVGLAVDTQYF.

The chain joins TRBV27 to TRBJ2-2; perhaps TRBD2 as D (6 bases). This CDR3 has 17 amino acids. V was cut by 1 base and J by 2 bases, with 14 bases left in between. Germline CDR1 is MNHEY and CDR2 is SMNVEV (reference sequence). The DNA for the CDR3 is TGTGCCAGCAGTTTATTTAGTGCTAGCGCAAACACCGGGGAGCTGTTTTTT. Translating gives CASSLFSASANTGELFF.

Comment on this clonotype: A much larger clone differs from this one at a single base, so this may be a read error. The chain couples TRBV28 to TRBJ2-3; 13 bases align to TRBD2. Germline V gene lookup returns CDR1 MDHEN and CDR2 SYDVKM. This CDR3 region has 18 residues. CDR3 coding DNA: TGTGCCAGCAGTTCCCCACTAGCGGGAGGGTCCCCCACAGATATGCAGTATTTT. Amino acid sequence: CASSSPLAGGSPTDMQYF. Complete variable domain (other parts from reference TRBV28 and TRBJ2-3): DVKVTQSSRYLVKRTGEKVFLECVQDMDHENMFWYRQDPGLGLRLIYFSYDVKMKEKGDIPEGYSVSREKKERFSLILESASTNQTSMYLCASSSPLAGGSPTDMQYFGPGTRLTVL.

In the case of this clonotype: The junction departs from germline at one end; a sequencing error may be responsible. The chain recombines TRBV18 with TRBJ2-5; possibly TRBD2 for D (6 bases). Germline CDR1 and CDR2: KGHSH and LQKENI. The CDR3 consists of 15 residues. The CDR3 DNA reads TGTGCCAGCTCACCAAGACTTAGCGGACAAGAGCCCCAGTACTTC. Translating it yields CASSPRLSGQEPQYF. The full variable domain, rest sourced from reference TRBV18 and TRBJ2-5, is NAGVMQNPRHLVRRRGQEARLRCSPMKGHSHVYWYRQLPEEGLKFMVYLQKENIIDESGMPKERFSAEFPKEGPSILRIQQVVRGDSAAYFCASSPRLSGQEPQYFGPGTRLLVL.

This clonotype came up many times. The chain joins TRBV20-1 to TRBJ2-3; 9 bases fit TRBD2. The V and J ends lost 4 bases and 0 bases, in that order; junction bases with no gene match: 2. Germline-derived CDR1 and CDR2 are DFQATT and SNEGSKA (reference sequence). CDR3 length: 14 amino acids. The CDR3 region is CSATSGISTDTQYF. The CDR3 DNA sequence: TGCAGTGCTACTAGCGGGATTAGCACAGATACGCAGTATTTT.

This clonotype was counted ten times or more. The CDR3 loop reads CSVVVDISGNTIYF. The DNA for the CDR3 is TGCAGCGTTGTGGTGGATATCTCTGGAAACACCATATATTTT. This chain connects TRBV29-1 to TRBJ1-3; D is unresolved. CDR1 and CDR2 (germline): SQVTM, ANQGSEA. CDR3 length: 14 residues. V was shortened by 4 bases and J by 0 bases, with 10 bases between the two germline ends.

This clonotype was counted a few times. The chain links TRBV30 to TRBJ2-1; 8 bases line up with TRBD1. The V gene end was trimmed by 8 bases and the J gene end by 8 bases; junction bases not matched to a gene: 14. In germline, CDR1 is GTSNPN, CDR2 SVGIG (reference sequence). The CDR3 has 14 residues. CDR3 in DNA: TGTGCCCAAGGACAGGGAAACACTTTCGATGAGCAGTTCTTC. Translating it yields CAQGQGNTFDEQFF.

This clonotype was recorded a few times. J is TRBJ2-3 and V is TRBV15; the D gene is possibly TRBD2 (6 bases). Trimming took 0 bases from V and 0 from J, leaving 10 bases between them. Per the germline V gene, CDR1 is LNHNV and CDR2 is YYDKDF (reference sequence). This CDR3 contains 16 residues. CDR3 amino acids: CATSRDSGGSTDTQYF. The CDR3 coding sequence is TGTGCCACCAGCAGAGATTCCGGAGGGAGCACAGATACGCAGTATTTT.

Regarding this clonotype: Mismatch with germline at one junction end may stem from a read error. The chain has TRBV20-1 and TRBJ2-3; D possibly matches TRBD1 or TRBD2 (6 bases each). Germline CDR1 and CDR2: DFQATT and SNEGSKA (reference sequence). This CDR3 is 15 amino acids long. CDR3: CNARGGWGAHDTQYF. As DNA, the CDR3 is TGCAATGCTAGAGGCGGCTGGGGGGCGCATGATACGCAGTATTTT.

The rearrangement links TRBV3-1 to TRBJ1-1, with no clear D. CDR3 size: 14 residues. The V gene lost 4 bases and the J gene lost 11 bases, with 20 bases spanning the gap. Germline V CDR1 and CDR2: LGHDT, YNNKEL (reference sequence). The DNA for the CDR3 is TGTGCCAGCAGCCCAAGAGAACAGTTATGGGTGGCTTTCTTT. This codes for CASSPREQLWVAFF.

Many counts were recorded for this clonotype. This sequence joins TRBV14 and TRBJ2-7, with TRBD2 as a possible D gene (6 bases). CDR3 length: 14 amino acids. The V end lost 3 bases, the J end lost 7 bases, and 16 bases lay between the germline ends. CDR1 and CDR2 (germline): SGHDN, FVKESK. CDR3 amino acids: CASSHSNLRDEQYF. The CDR3 nucleotides are TGTGCCAGCAGCCACTCGAACCTGCGGGATGAGCAGTACTTC.

As concerns this clonotype: An end of the junction differs from the germline gene, which may be a read error. The chain links TRBV27 to TRBJ2-5; 7 nucleotides agree with TRBD1. The V gene's germline CDR1 is MNHEY and CDR2 SMNVEV (reference sequence). CDR3 length equals 14 residues. The CDR3 spells CASSVLGGTETQNF. As DNA, the CDR3 is TGTGCCAGCAGTGTCCTAGGGGGCACAGAGACCCAGAACTTC.

Points on this clonotype: This may be a read error, as it is one base from a much larger clone. V gene TRBV2 combines with J gene TRBJ1-5; tentatively, D is TRBD1 (5 bases). The CDR3 loop spans 16 amino acids. From germline, CDR1 is SNHLY and CDR2 FYNNEI. DNA for the CDR3: TGTGCCAGCAGTGATGGGGGTCTGTTTAGCAATCAGCCCCAGAATTTT. Translated: CASSDGGLFSNQPQNF.